The T cell receptor beta chain under discussion was sequenced for a study of shared T cell receptors in the human thymus. Per the germline V gene, CDR1 is SSHAT and CDR2 is FNYEAQ (reference sequence). The CDR3 covers 21 residues. V was clipped by 7 bases and J by 0 bases; unmatched bases: 22. Sequenced by immunoSEQ multiplex PCR; TCRdb stores in-frame clones only, minus some. The table lists about 380,000 clones, just under 95% of them singletons. The specimen sequenced was thymocytes. J is TRBJ2-4 and V is TRBV7-7, with 9 bases fitting TRBD2. The receptor's source is a human donor. The CDR3 loop is CASTHRGWGGRGELAKNIQYF. The CDR3 region has the DNA TGTGCCAGCACCCACCGCGGGTGGGGCGGGAGGGGGGAATTAGCCAAAAACATTCAGTACTTC.